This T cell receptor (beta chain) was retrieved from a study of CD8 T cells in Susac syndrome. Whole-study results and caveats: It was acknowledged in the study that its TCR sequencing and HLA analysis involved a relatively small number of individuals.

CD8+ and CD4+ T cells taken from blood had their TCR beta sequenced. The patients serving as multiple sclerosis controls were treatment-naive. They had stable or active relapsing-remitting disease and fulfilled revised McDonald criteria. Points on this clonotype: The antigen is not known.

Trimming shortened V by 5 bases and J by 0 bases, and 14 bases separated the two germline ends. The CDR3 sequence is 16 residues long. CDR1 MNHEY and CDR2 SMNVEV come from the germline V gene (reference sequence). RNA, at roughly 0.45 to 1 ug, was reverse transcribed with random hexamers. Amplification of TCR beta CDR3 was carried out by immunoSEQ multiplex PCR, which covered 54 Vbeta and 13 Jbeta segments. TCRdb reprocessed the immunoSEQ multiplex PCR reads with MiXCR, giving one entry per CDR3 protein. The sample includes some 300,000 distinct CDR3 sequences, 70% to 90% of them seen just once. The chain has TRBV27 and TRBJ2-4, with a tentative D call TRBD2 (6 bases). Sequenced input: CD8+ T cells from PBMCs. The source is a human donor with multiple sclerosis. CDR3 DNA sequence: TGTGCCAGCAGTGCGGTTAGCGGAGTAGCCAAAAACATTCAGTACTTC. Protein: CASSAVSGVAKNIQYF.